This TCR beta chain was observed in a study of blood T cell repertoires in COVID-19. In germline, CDR1 is SQVTM, CDR2 ANQGSEA. The CDR3 length is 14 residues. J gave up 4 bases and V 4 bases, and 6 bases lay outside the gene matches. The assay was immunoSEQ multiplex PCR, and TCRdb's table has in-frame clones only and misses some. The sample yields roughly 39,000 clones, over 75% seen once. Material for sequencing was peripheral blood. The chain recombines TRBV29-1 with TRBJ2-1; TRBD2 aligns across 8 bases. This sequence originates from a human donor in a cohort sampled during active COVID-19. CDR3 residues: CSVAAGDNYNEQFF. The CDR3 DNA sequence: TGCAGCGTTGCAGCGGGGGACAATTACAATGAGCAGTTCTTC.